This TCR beta chain derives from a study of blood T cell repertoires in COVID-19. Study context: Samples taken during acute and convalescent COVID-19 were collected in the United States, Italy and Spain.

Assignments of participants to cohorts depended upon their own reported clinical history. In the authors' workflow: Counts of nucleated cells, estimated from reference gene primer amplification, were obtained. Sequenced by immunoSEQ multiplex PCR; TCRdb stores in-frame clones only, minus some. D and trimming come from the DNA, and the V and J calls and clone size come from that table. The table has roughly 240,000 clones, over 80% seen once; the top ten hold around 0.85%. Source material: PBMCs or T cells enriched from blood (not recorded which). The origin of this receptor is a man over 45 who had been exposed to COVID-19.

The CDR3 coding sequence is TGTGCCAGCAGCACGTTGACCGGGACTCCTGGGGGCAATGAGCAGTTCTTC. Amino acid sequence: CASSTLTGTPGGNEQFF. The V gene is TRBV11-2, the J gene TRBJ2-1, with D possibly being TRBD2 (6 bases). V was clipped by 5 bases and J by 6 bases, with 23 bases between them. This CDR3 has 17 residues. Germline V lookup: CDR1 SGHAT, CDR2 FQNNGV.